The 3 T cell receptor beta chains reported below all come from one sample, sequenced in a study of cytomegalovirus exposure and HLA in healthy donors. The PCR used 60 Vbeta and 13 Jbeta primers. Sequencing used immunoSEQ multiplex PCR; TCRdb keeps in-frame clones, though not all of them. This repertoire shows 130,000 to 150,000 clones, 70% to 85% found once; its top ten account for approximately 9.7%. Sequencing was carried out using PBMCs. These receptors originate from a woman aged 55-75 years in good health and CMV-seropositive.

V gene TRBV19 combines with J gene TRBJ1-5, with no clear D. This CDR3 contains 15 residues. Germline V gives CDR1 LNHDA, CDR2 SQIVND (reference sequence). Trimming removed 4 bases at V and 0 bases at J, with 10 bases between. The CDR3 nucleotides read TGTGCCAGTAGTACAGTTCCTTATAGCAATCAGCCCCAGCATTTT. Translation gives CASSTVPYSNQPQHF.

The chain recombines TRBV4-3 with TRBJ2-7; D unclear. The CDR3 length is 14 residues. Germline V lookup: CDR1 LGHNA, CDR2 YSLEER. Between the trimmed V and J ends, which lost 1 base and 0 bases, there was a span of 7 bases. The CDR3 loop reads CASSQASLSYEQYF. CDR3 DNA: TGCGCCAGCAGCCAAGCTTCTCTCTCCTACGAGCAGTACTTC.

V is TRBV7-8 and J is TRBJ2-7; tentative D call: TRBD2 (6 bases). The V gene's germline CDR1 is SGHVS and CDR2 FQNEAQ. This CDR3 region has 15 residues. V was cut by 4 bases and J by 3 bases, with 16 bases left in between. CDR3 sequence reads: CASSSGVDGNYEQYF. In nucleotides, the CDR3 is TGTGCCAGCAGCTCGGGGGTGGACGGGAACTACGAGCAGTACTTC.